A selection of T cell receptor beta chains follows, all from one sample in a study of blood T cell repertoires in COVID-19. Clones were sequenced by immunoSEQ multiplex PCR, and TCRdb holds only the in-frame ones, with some missing. The data hold fewer than 300,000 clones, with 86% observed a single time. The sequenced sample was PBMCs or T cells enriched from blood (not recorded which). These receptors originate from a man younger than 30 who had recovered from COVID-19. Each CDR3 is given with its conserved first and last residue. Each record gives: J gene, D gene, V gene, clone size, CDR3 DNA, CDR3 protein. The D gene is left open where the match is weak. Only part of the rows carry a size: once, few, many, or a class if the clone is expanded.

>TRBJ2-2|.|TRBV5-4|.
TGTGCCAGCAGCTTGAGGGGTCGTGGCGGGGAGCTGTTTTTT
CASSLRGRGGELFF
>TRBJ1-2|TRBD1|TRBV30|.
TGTGCCTGGAGCCAGACAGGGTATGGCTACACCTTC
CAWSQTGYGYTF
>TRBJ2-5|.|TRBV3-1/TRBV3-2|.
TGTGCCAGCAGCCAGAGAGAGACCCAGTACTTC
CASSQRETQYF
>TRBJ2-2|TRBD2|TRBV10-1|few
TGCGCCAGCAATGCGGGGGTGACCGGGGAGCTGTTTTTT
CASNAGVTGELFF
>TRBJ2-5|.|TRBV7-2|once
TGTGCCAGCAGCTTAAGCAGGGGAGAGACCCAGTACTTC
CASSLSRGETQYF
>TRBJ1-1|.|TRBV7-9|.
TGTGCCAGCAGCTCAGGGGACCTTAACACTGAAGCTTTCTTT
CASSSGDLNTEAFF
>TRBJ1-2|TRBD1|TRBV5-1|.
TGCGCCAGCAGCTCCGACAGGGGATATGGCTACACCTTC
CASSSDRGYGYTF
>TRBJ1-4|.|TRBV30|.
TGTGCCTGGAGCGCCCAGGGAGGTGAAAAACTGTTTTTT
CAWSAQGGEKLFF
>TRBJ1-1|.|TRBV18|.
TGTGCCAGCGCGCGCGGGTCGAAGGACACTGAAGCTTTCTTT
CASARGSKDTEAFF
>TRBJ2-2|.|TRBV9|.
TGTGCCAGCAGCCTTAACACCGGGGAGCTGTTTTTT
CASSLNTGELFF
>TRBJ1-5|.|TRBV19|.
TGTGCCAGTAGTAGCGGGGCATCAGGCAATCAGCCCCAGCATTTT
CASSSGASGNQPQHF
>TRBJ1-2|.|TRBV24-1|once
TGTGCCACCAGTGATCGGCAGGGTCGGGGCTACACCTTC
CATSDRQGRGYTF
>TRBJ1-1|TRBD1|TRBV5-1|.
TGCGCCAGCCGAAGACAGGGGGCTGGGACTGAAGCTTTCTTT
CASRRQGAGTEAFF
>TRBJ2-1|TRBD1|TRBV3-1/TRBV3-2|once
TGTGCCAGCAGCCAAGTATCAGGGGGCGGTGAGCAGTTCTTC
CASSQVSGGGEQFF
>TRBJ2-3|.|TRBV5-1|.
TGCGCCAGCAGCTCACCCGGGGGCACAGATACGCAGTATTTT
CASSSPGGTDTQYF
>TRBJ1-2|.|TRBV27|.
TGTGCCAGCAGTTTGCGTCAGGGGTACTATGGCTACACCTTC
CASSLRQGYYGYTF
>TRBJ2-1|TRBD1|TRBV6-1|.
TGTGCCAGCAGTGGTCCCAGACAGGGGGCGGCAAATGAGCAGTTCTTC
CASSGPRQGAANEQFF
>TRBJ2-5|.|TRBV19|.
TGTGCCAGTAGTATAGAGGGAAGGGGCGGAGAGACCCAGTACTTC
CASSIEGRGGETQYF
>TRBJ2-3|.|TRBV6-1|many
TGTGCCAGCAGTGAAGGCTTCCAGGGCCCAGATACGCAGTATTTT
CASSEGFQGPDTQYF
>TRBJ1-2|TRBD1|TRBV18|.
TGTGCCAGCTCAAAAAACCCGGGACAGGGGACCTATGGCTACACCTTC
CASSKNPGQGTYGYTF